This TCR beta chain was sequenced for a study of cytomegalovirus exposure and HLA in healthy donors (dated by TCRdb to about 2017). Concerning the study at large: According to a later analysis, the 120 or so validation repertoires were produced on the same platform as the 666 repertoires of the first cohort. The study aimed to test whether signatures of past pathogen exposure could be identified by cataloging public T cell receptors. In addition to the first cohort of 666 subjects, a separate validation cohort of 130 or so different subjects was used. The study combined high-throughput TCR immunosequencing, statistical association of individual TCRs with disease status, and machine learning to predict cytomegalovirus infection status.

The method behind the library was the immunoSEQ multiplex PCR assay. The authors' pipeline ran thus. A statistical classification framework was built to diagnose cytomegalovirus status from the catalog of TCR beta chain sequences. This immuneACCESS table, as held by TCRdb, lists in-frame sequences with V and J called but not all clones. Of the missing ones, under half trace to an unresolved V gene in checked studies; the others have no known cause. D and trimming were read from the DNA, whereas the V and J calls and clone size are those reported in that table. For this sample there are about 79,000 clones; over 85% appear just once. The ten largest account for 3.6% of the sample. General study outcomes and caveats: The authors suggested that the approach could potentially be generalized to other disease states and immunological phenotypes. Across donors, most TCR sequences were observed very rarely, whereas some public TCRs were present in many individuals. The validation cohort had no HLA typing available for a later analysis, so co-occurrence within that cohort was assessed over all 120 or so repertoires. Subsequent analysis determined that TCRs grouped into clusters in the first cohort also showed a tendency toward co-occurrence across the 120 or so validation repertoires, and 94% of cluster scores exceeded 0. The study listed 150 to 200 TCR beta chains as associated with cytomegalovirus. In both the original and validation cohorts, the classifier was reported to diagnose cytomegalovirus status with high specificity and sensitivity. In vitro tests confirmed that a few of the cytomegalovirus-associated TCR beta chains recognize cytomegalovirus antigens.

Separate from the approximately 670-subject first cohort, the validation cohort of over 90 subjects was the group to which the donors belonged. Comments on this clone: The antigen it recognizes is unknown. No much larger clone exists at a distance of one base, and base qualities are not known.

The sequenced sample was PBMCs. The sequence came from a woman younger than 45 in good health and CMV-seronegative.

CDR3 reads: CASSKRGTGHHRSYEQYF. The base sequence is TGTGCCAGCAGCAAAAGGGGGACCGGACACCACCGATCCTACGAGCAGTACTTC. The rearrangement combines TRBV21-1 with TRBJ2-7; the D segment call TRBD1 is taken from the table without a DNA check. TRBV21-1 is shown as a pseudogene. The CDR3, from cysteine to phenylalanine, totals 18 residues. CDR3 DNA only is kept here, 54 bases in frame from base 1.